This is a list of T cell receptor beta chains from one sample in a study of blood T cell repertoires in COVID-19. Measured with immunoSEQ multiplex PCR; TCRdb has only the in-frame clones, and not every one. The sample has roughly 80,000 clones, around four fifths seen once; the top ten hold over 15%. Sequencing was performed on peripheral blood. These receptors were obtained from a woman in her fifties or sixties with acute or convalescent COVID-19. CDR3s include the opening cysteine and the closing phenylalanine or tryptophan. The D gene is left open where the match is weak. Rows give clone size only sometimes, using once, few, many, or a class for an expanded clone.

j_call: TRBJ1-4
v_call: TRBV5-1
clone_size: once
d_call: .
cdr3_aa: CASSLAGRGELFF
cdr3_nt: TGCGCCAGCAGCTTGGCCGGCAGGGGAGAACTGTTTTTT

j_call: TRBJ2-3
v_call: TRBV27
clone_size: .
d_call: TRBD2
cdr3_aa: CASNLRGGTQYF
cdr3_nt: TGTGCCAGCAACTTACGCGGGGGTACGCAGTATTTT

j_call: TRBJ1-3
v_call: TRBV12-3/TRBV12-4
clone_size: .
d_call: .
cdr3_aa: CASSKSSGNTIYF
cdr3_nt: TGTGCCAGCTCTAAGAGCTCTGGAAACACCATATATTTT

j_call: TRBJ1-2
v_call: TRBV19
clone_size: .
d_call: .
cdr3_aa: CASLGSLNNYGYTF
cdr3_nt: TGTGCCAGTCTCGGGAGTCTGAACAACTATGGCTACACCTTC

j_call: TRBJ1-5
v_call: TRBV9
clone_size: .
d_call: TRBD1
cdr3_aa: CASSPWGTGTQPQHF
cdr3_nt: TGTGCCAGCAGCCCATGGGGGACAGGTACGCAGCCCCAGCATTTT

j_call: TRBJ2-3
v_call: TRBV19
clone_size: .
d_call: TRBD2
cdr3_aa: CASSLGLAGGDTQYF
cdr3_nt: TGTGCCAGTAGTCTCGGACTAGCGGGAGGGGATACGCAGTATTTT

j_call: TRBJ1-1
v_call: TRBV10-3
clone_size: .
d_call: .
cdr3_aa: CAISGGNTEAFF
cdr3_nt: TGTGCCATCAGCGGGGGGAACACTGAAGCTTTCTTT

j_call: TRBJ1-1
v_call: TRBV4-3
clone_size: once
d_call: .
cdr3_aa: CASSQGAGWANTEAFF
cdr3_nt: TGCGCCAGCAGCCAAGGGGCAGGGTGGGCGAACACTGAAGCTTTCTTT

j_call: TRBJ2-7
v_call: TRBV7-8
clone_size: .
d_call: .
cdr3_aa: CASSLAHRDYEQYF
cdr3_nt: TGTGCCAGCAGCTTAGCACACAGAGACTACGAGCAGTACTTC

j_call: TRBJ2-1
v_call: TRBV10-1
clone_size: .
d_call: TRBD2
cdr3_aa: CASRLAGEGDEQFF
cdr3_nt: TGCGCCAGCAGACTAGCGGGAGAGGGAGATGAGCAGTTCTTC

j_call: TRBJ1-2
v_call: TRBV12-3/TRBV12-4
clone_size: .
d_call: .
cdr3_aa: CASGYRDLHGYTF
cdr3_nt: TGTGCCAGCGGTTACAGGGACCTCCATGGCTACACCTTC

j_call: TRBJ2-3
v_call: TRBV4-3
clone_size: .
d_call: TRBD2
cdr3_aa: CASSEGLAGGTQYF
cdr3_nt: TGCGCCAGCAGCGAGGGACTAGCGGGGGGTACGCAGTATTTT

j_call: TRBJ1-2
v_call: TRBV18
clone_size: few
d_call: .
cdr3_aa: CASSPLEQVVYGYTF
cdr3_nt: TGTGCCAGCTCACCACTCGAACAGGTTGTCTATGGCTACACCTTC

j_call: TRBJ2-1
v_call: TRBV19
clone_size: .
d_call: TRBD2
cdr3_aa: CASSRGLAGGYNEQFF
cdr3_nt: TGTGCCAGTAGTAGGGGACTAGCGGGAGGATACAATGAGCAGTTCTTC

j_call: TRBJ2-1
v_call: TRBV9
clone_size: .
d_call: TRBD2
cdr3_aa: CASSLAGGAYNEQFF
cdr3_nt: TGTGCCAGCAGCCTAGCGGGAGGCGCCTACAATGAGCAGTTCTTC

j_call: TRBJ1-6
v_call: TRBV10-1
clone_size: .
d_call: TRBD1
cdr3_aa: CASSRDRGDSPLHF
cdr3_nt: TGCGCCAGCAGCCGGGACAGGGGTGATTCACCCCTCCACTTT

j_call: TRBJ1-5
v_call: TRBV6-5
clone_size: medium-sized
d_call: TRBD1
cdr3_aa: CASSSPFGTGDQPQHF
cdr3_nt: TGTGCCAGCAGTTCTCCGTTTGGGACAGGGGATCAGCCCCAGCATTTT

j_call: TRBJ2-2
v_call: TRBV4-1
clone_size: .
d_call: TRBD1
cdr3_aa: CASSLPGQGTGELFF
cdr3_nt: TGCGCCAGCAGCCTCCCGGGACAGGGGACCGGGGAGCTGTTTTTT

j_call: TRBJ2-3
v_call: TRBV7-2
clone_size: .
d_call: TRBD2
cdr3_aa: CASGDYYTDTQYF
cdr3_nt: TGTGCCAGCGGGGACTATTACACAGATACGCAGTATTTT

j_call: TRBJ2-1
v_call: TRBV7-2
clone_size: once
d_call: .
cdr3_aa: CASSLGWGRGRNEQFF
cdr3_nt: TGTGCCAGCAGCTTAGGTTGGGGCAGGGGTAGGAATGAGCAGTTCTTC

j_call: TRBJ1-3
v_call: TRBV3-1/TRBV3-2
clone_size: .
d_call: .
cdr3_aa: CASSPTKTGNTIYF
cdr3_nt: TGTGCCAGCAGCCCAACAAAAACTGGAAACACCATATATTTT

j_call: TRBJ2-1
v_call: TRBV5-6
clone_size: .
d_call: TRBD2
cdr3_aa: CASSLWRGGDNEQFF
cdr3_nt: TGTGCCAGCAGCTTGTGGCGGGGGGGTGACAATGAGCAGTTCTTC

j_call: TRBJ2-7
v_call: TRBV10-3
clone_size: .
d_call: .
cdr3_aa: CAIRDSGASYEQYF
cdr3_nt: TGTGCCATCAGAGACTCGGGAGCAAGCTACGAGCAGTACTTC

j_call: TRBJ1-5
v_call: TRBV7-2
clone_size: few
d_call: .
cdr3_aa: CASSLLSGGHQPQHF
cdr3_nt: TGTGCCAGCAGCTTACTATCGGGGGGGCATCAGCCCCAGCATTTT

j_call: TRBJ1-2
v_call: TRBV5-1
clone_size: .
d_call: TRBD1
cdr3_aa: CASSPSTGRINYGYTF
cdr3_nt: TGCGCCAGCAGCCCCTCGACAGGGAGAATTAACTATGGCTACACCTTC

j_call: TRBJ1-2
v_call: TRBV5-1
clone_size: few
d_call: .
cdr3_aa: CASATEPATANYGYTF
cdr3_nt: TGCGCCAGCGCTACCGAGCCGGCGACAGCTAACTATGGCTACACCTTC

j_call: TRBJ2-3
v_call: TRBV5-1
clone_size: .
d_call: .
cdr3_aa: CASSPLPVRGGTDTQYF
cdr3_nt: TGCGCCAGCAGCCCCCTCCCCGTCAGGGGTGGGACAGATACGCAGTATTTT

j_call: TRBJ1-5
v_call: TRBV5-6
clone_size: .
d_call: TRBD1
cdr3_aa: CASSFFRDRTQPQHF
cdr3_nt: TGTGCCAGCAGCTTCTTCCGGGACAGAACTCAGCCCCAGCATTTT

j_call: TRBJ2-7
v_call: TRBV6-5
clone_size: .
d_call: .
cdr3_aa: CASRRSPYEQYF
cdr3_nt: TGTGCCTCACGCCGGTCGCCTTACGAGCAGTACTTC

j_call: TRBJ2-3
v_call: TRBV5-1
clone_size: .
d_call: TRBD2
cdr3_aa: CASSTQRGAIDTQYF
cdr3_nt: TGCGCCAGCAGCACCCAGCGGGGGGCTATAGATACGCAGTATTTT

j_call: TRBJ1-2
v_call: TRBV6-6
clone_size: .
d_call: TRBD1
cdr3_aa: CASSYLGDSTYGYTF
cdr3_nt: TGTGCCAGCAGTTACCTTGGGGACAGTACTTATGGCTACACCTTC

j_call: TRBJ1-5
v_call: TRBV30
clone_size: few
d_call: TRBD1
cdr3_aa: CAWSVTGGQPQHF
cdr3_nt: TGTGCCTGGAGTGTAACAGGGGGCCAGCCCCAGCATTTT

j_call: TRBJ2-3
v_call: TRBV10-3
clone_size: .
d_call: TRBD2
cdr3_aa: CAISSGGSIGATDTQYF
cdr3_nt: TGTGCCATCTCAAGCGGGGGATCTATCGGGGCCACAGATACGCAGTATTTT

j_call: TRBJ2-1
v_call: TRBV7-3
clone_size: .
d_call: .
cdr3_aa: CASSLSQGGANEQFF
cdr3_nt: TGTGCCAGCAGCTTATCTCAGGGCGGGGCCAATGAGCAGTTCTTC

j_call: TRBJ1-1
v_call: TRBV5-6
clone_size: .
d_call: .
cdr3_aa: CASSLGQQNTEAFF
cdr3_nt: TGTGCCAGCAGCTTGGGACAGCAGAACACTGAAGCTTTCTTT

j_call: TRBJ1-6
v_call: TRBV2
clone_size: .
d_call: .
cdr3_aa: CASSEEGTPNSPLHF
cdr3_nt: TGTGCCAGCAGTGAAGAGGGGACACCGAATTCACCCCTCCACTTT

j_call: TRBJ1-1
v_call: TRBV7-2
clone_size: .
d_call: .
cdr3_aa: CASSLIASRAQTDTEAFF
cdr3_nt: TGTGCCAGCAGCTTAATAGCGTCAAGGGCGCAGACGGACACTGAAGCTTTCTTT

j_call: TRBJ2-7
v_call: TRBV7-9
clone_size: .
d_call: .
cdr3_aa: CASSWGSSYEQYF
cdr3_nt: TGTGCCAGCAGCTGGGGCTCGAGTTACGAGCAGTACTTC

j_call: TRBJ2-1
v_call: TRBV6-5
clone_size: .
d_call: .
cdr3_aa: CASRPLGNEQFF
cdr3_nt: TGTGCCTCCCGGCCCCTCGGGAATGAGCAGTTCTTC

j_call: TRBJ1-5
v_call: TRBV10-2
clone_size: .
d_call: .
cdr3_aa: CASSRQGDNQPQHF
cdr3_nt: TGCGCCAGCAGTCGACAAGGGGATAATCAGCCCCAGCATTTT

j_call: TRBJ1-5
v_call: TRBV7-2
clone_size: once
d_call: .
cdr3_aa: CASSLQVNQPQHF
cdr3_nt: TGTGCCAGCAGCTTACAGGTGAATCAGCCCCAGCATTTT

j_call: TRBJ2-1
v_call: TRBV7-7
clone_size: .
d_call: .
cdr3_aa: CASSLDPASYEQFF
cdr3_nt: TGTGCTAGCAGCTTAGATCCAGCTAGCTATGAGCAGTTCTTC

j_call: TRBJ1-2
v_call: TRBV27
clone_size: .
d_call: TRBD1
cdr3_aa: CASSLYPTGQGAGSGYTF
cdr3_nt: TGTGCCAGCAGTCTATACCCTACGGGACAGGGGGCGGGTAGTGGCTACACCTTC

j_call: TRBJ2-7
v_call: TRBV7-2
clone_size: .
d_call: TRBD1
cdr3_aa: CASRFRDRSSYEQYF
cdr3_nt: TGTGCCAGCAGATTTCGGGACAGATCTTCCTACGAGCAGTACTTC